This T cell receptor beta chain was sequenced in a study of T cells in Graves' hyperthyroidism and ophthalmopathy. Study background: Once the initial diagnosis was made, peripheral blood was obtained before any treatment. Points from the study as a whole: In the analysis, a 13 V-J model separated ophthalmopathy from stable hyperthyroidism.

Reasons for excluding patients were uncontrolled infection, other autoimmune disease, pregnancy or lactation. Together with thyroid ultrasound, orbital computed tomography, serum thyroxine and TRAb, clinical symptoms were used for diagnoses. TCR beta CDR3 region amplification was performed from RNA transcripts. During a first-round RT-PCR of the TCR CDR3, the HTBI primer set was used. TCRdb processed the multiplex PCR reads anew with MiXCR; each CDR3 protein has one entry. Of 700,000 or so distinct CDR3 sequences detected, around 15% appear once; the ten largest clones hold around 13%. This CDR3 has 15 residues. CDR1 and CDR2 from the germline V gene are MNHEY and SMNVEV (reference sequence). V was cut by 2 bases and J by 4 bases, with 15 bases left in between. Concerning this clonotype itself: The antigen remains unidentified.

Sequenced: blood. This receptor was identified in a woman between 50 and 59 years old with Graves' ophthalmopathy. The V and J genes are TRBV27 and TRBJ2-7; tentatively, D is TRBD2 (6 bases). The CDR3 DNA follows: TGTGCCAGCAGTTTAGTCGGCAGGGAGGATTACGAGCAGTACTTC. Translating gives CASSLVGREDYEQYF.